The 19 T cell receptor beta chains given below trace back to one sample, sequenced in a study of blood T cell repertoires in COVID-19. Generated by immunoSEQ multiplex PCR, the TCRdb table keeps only in-frame clones and is missing some. Found here are hundreds of thousands of clones, roughly 87% of them singletons; the top ten hold approximately 9%. The specimen sequenced was PBMCs or T cells enriched from blood (not recorded which). The source of these receptors is a woman aged 18-29 years who had recovered from COVID-19.

This chain connects TRBV27 to TRBJ1-2; TRBD1 might be the D (6 bases). The CDR3 consists of 14 residues. Germline CDR1 and CDR2: MNHEY and SMNVEV (reference sequence). Trimming stripped 3 bases from V and 6 bases from J, with 14 bases between. This CDR3 reads CASSFTRGNNGYTF. The CDR3 nucleotides are TGTGCCAGCAGTTTTACCAGGGGCAATAATGGCTACACCTTC.

This chain links TRBV7-2 with TRBJ2-4, with TRBD1 identical over 9 bases. The trim removed 5 bases at V and 5 bases at J, leaving 4 bases unmatched. There are 14 residues in the CDR3. Germline loops: CDR1 SGHTA, CDR2 FQGNSA. The DNA for the CDR3 is TGTGCCAGCAGCCAGGGGACAGGGCAAAACATTCAGTACTTC. Translated: CASSQGTGQNIQYF.

The J gene is TRBJ2-7, the V gene TRBV11-3; perhaps TRBD2 as D (5 bases). The V end was cut by 5 bases, the J end by 7 bases, with 21 bases between. Germline assignment: CDR1 SGHNT and CDR2 YENEEA. The CDR3 is 15 residues long. CDR3 nucleotide sequence: TGTGCCAGCAGCCTAGCCCCGAGCGAGGTTAAGGAGCAGTACTTC. Protein: CASSLAPSEVKEQYF.

The J gene is TRBJ2-5, the V gene TRBV27; 8 nucleotides agree with TRBD2. The CDR3 extends over 13 amino acids. The V segment lost 6 bases and the J segment 11 bases; nucleotides outside the gene matches: 11. Germline V gene sequence: CDR1 MNHEY, CDR2 SMNVEV (reference sequence). The CDR3 coding sequence is TGTGCCAGCAGCACCCGAATAGCGGGGCCTCAGTACTTC. Translating it yields CASSTRIAGPQYF.

This rearrangement joins TRBV28 to TRBJ1-1, with D uncertain. Trimming cost V 7 bases and J 6 bases, with 15 bases left between them. The CDR3 has 13 residues. In germline, CDR1 is MDHEN, CDR2 SYDVKM. DNA for the CDR3: TGTGCCAGCAACCCGTCCCGGTACGCTGAAGCTTTCTTT. It codes for CASNPSRYAEAFF.

The J gene is TRBJ2-3, the V gene TRBV9; 8 nucleotides line up with TRBD2. The CDR3 consists of 16 residues. Germline loops: CDR1 SGDLS, CDR2 YYNGEE. After removal of 4 bases from V and 2 bases from J, the junction contained 9 bases not matched to a gene. CDR3 region: CASSPRTSSLTDTQYF. The DNA for the CDR3 is TGTGCCAGCAGCCCCCGGACTAGCAGCCTCACAGATACGCAGTATTTT.

The chain uses TRBV6-5 and TRBJ1-3; D is unclear. The CDR3 totals 14 residues. Germline lookup yields CDR1 MNHEY and CDR2 SVGAGI. The V end lost 0 bases, the J end lost 1 base, and 4 bases lay between the germline ends. CDR3 nucleotide sequence: TGTGCCAGCAGTTACTCGTTATCTGGAAACACCATATATTTT. Translation gives CASSYSLSGNTIYF.

The chain joins TRBV11-2 to TRBJ2-7, with 11 bases fitting TRBD2. Germline values: CDR1 SGHAT, CDR2 FQNNGV. With 7 bases clipped from V and 4 bases from J, the junction kept 9 bases outside the gene matches. There are 15 residues in the CDR3. The CDR3 loop reads CASNPLAGGPYEQYF. CDR3 in DNA: TGTGCCAGCAATCCGCTAGCGGGGGGACCTTACGAGCAGTACTTC. Filled out from reference TRBV11-2 and TRBJ2-7, the complete variable domain reads EAGVAQSPRYKIIEKRQSVAFWCNPISGHATLYWYQQILGQGPKLLIQFQNNGVVDDSQLPKDRFSAERLKGVDSTLKIQPAKLEDSAVYLCASNPLAGGPYEQYFGPGTRLTVT.

This chain connects TRBV28 to TRBJ1-6, with unresolved D. Germline V CDR1 and CDR2: MDHEN, SYDVKM. CDR3 length: 12 amino acids. Trimming removed 2 bases from V and 8 bases from J, with 4 bases in between. CDR3 loop: CASSLLYSPLHF. CDR3 DNA: TGTGCCAGCAGTTTACTTTATTCACCCCTCCACTTT.

The rearrangement links TRBV27 to TRBJ2-7; D may be TRBD1 (6 bases). Trimming pared 5 bases from V and 3 bases from J, leaving 20 bases between. The CDR3 has 16 amino acids. CDR1 is MNHEY and CDR2 is SMNVEV in the germline V gene (reference sequence). The CDR3 bases are TGTGCCAGCAGTCCCCAGGGACATCCACGGCGCTACGAGCAGTACTTC. Protein: CASSPQGHPRRYEQYF.

V usage is TRBV30 and J usage is TRBJ2-5; 8 bases map to TRBD1. The CDR3 is made up of 12 amino acids. Trimming at V came to 8 bases and at J to 4 bases, leaving 6 bases not matched to a gene. Germline lookup yields CDR1 GTSNPN and CDR2 SVGIG (reference sequence). DNA of the CDR3: TGTGCCGCCTGGACAGGGAGAGAGACCCAGTACTTC. Translating gives CAAWTGRETQYF.

The chain has TRBV7-8 and TRBJ2-3, with a possible D match to TRBD1 (6 bases). CDR1 is SGHVS and CDR2 is FQNEAQ in the germline V gene. With 6 bases removed from V and 2 bases from J, the gap between germline ends came to 9 bases. The CDR3 spans 13 residues. The DNA for the CDR3 is TGTGCCAGCAGAGAGGGACACACAGATACGCAGTATTTT. It encodes CASREGHTDTQYF.

The chain is built from TRBV5-1 and TRBJ2-3; 9 positions agree with TRBD2. V lost 4 bases and J lost 2; bases outside the gene matches: 8. CDR1 is SGHRS and CDR2 is YFSETQ in the germline V gene. CDR3 length: 16 amino acids. The CDR3 DNA is TGCGCCAGCAGCGGAAAAGCGGGAGGAATCACAGATACGCAGTATTTT. Amino acids: CASSGKAGGITDTQYF.

The CDR3, as DNA: TGCGCCAGCAGGCCCATGGGGGACAGCTATGGCTACACCTTC. Translation gives CASRPMGDSYGYTF. The rearrangement links TRBV4-1 to TRBJ1-2; 7 positions match TRBD1. This CDR3 is 14 amino acids long. Germline V CDR1 and CDR2: MGHRA, YSYEKL. The V segment lost 6 bases and the J segment 4 bases; nucleotides outside the gene matches: 8.

CDR3 loop: CASSFWPTGTAHLDTQYF. CDR3 coding DNA: TGTGCCAGCAGCTTTTGGCCCACCGGGACAGCTCATTTAGATACGCAGTATTTT. The chain combines TRBV11-2 with TRBJ2-3, with 7 bases matching TRBD1. Germline trimming cut 3 bases from V and 5 bases from J; bases unmatched to any gene: 17. From germline, CDR1 is SGHAT and CDR2 FQNNGV. CDR3 length: 18 residues.

The J gene is TRBJ2-1, the V gene TRBV3-1 (or the pseudogene TRBV3-2), with 7 bases matching TRBD1. V was clipped by 3 bases and J by 9 bases; unmatched bases: 8. The CDR3 loop spans 14 amino acids. Germline V gene data show CDR1 as LGHDT and CDR2 as YNNKEL (reference sequence). CDR3 bases: TGTGCCAGCAGCCAGTGGCAGGGGGATAGTGAGCAGTTCTTC. Its protein product is CASSQWQGDSEQFF.

The chain is built from TRBV11-2 and TRBJ2-1; perhaps TRBD2 as D (5 bases). The ends were cut back, 3 bases at V and 2 bases at J, with 11 bases in the middle. The CDR3 length is 15 residues. Per the germline V gene, CDR1 is SGHAT and CDR2 is FQNNGV. CDR3 sequence (DNA): TGTGCCAGCAGCTTCGGAGCGGCCCCCTACAATGAGCAGTTCTTC. This translates into CASSFGAAPYNEQFF.

J is TRBJ2-7 and V is TRBV19; D is perhaps TRBD1 (6 bases). Between the trimmed V and J ends, which lost 3 bases and 2 bases, there was a span of 11 bases. The germline CDR1 and CDR2 sequences are LNHDA and SQIVND (reference sequence). There are 14 residues in the CDR3. CDR3 in amino acids: CASSMRQGPYEQYF. Here the CDR3 DNA reads TGTGCCAGTAGTATGCGGCAGGGGCCCTACGAGCAGTACTTC.

The chain has TRBV6-2 or TRBV6-3 and TRBJ1-2, with TRBD1 identical over 8 bases. The CDR3 extends over 16 amino acids. Trimming at V came to 6 bases and at J to 6 bases, leaving 15 bases not matched to a gene. The germline V gene has CDR1 MNHEY and CDR2 SVGEGT. DNA of the CDR3: TGTGCCAGCAGCCGGACAGGGTTGCTTTTGTGGGATGGCTACACCTTC. Protein sequence: CASSRTGLLLWDGYTF.